The subject of this entry is one T cell receptor (beta chain). What it recognizes is unknown. TCRdb re-derived calls from the RT-PCR reads in MiXCR, one entry per CDR3 protein. The repertoire has 430,000 or so distinct CDR3 sequences, 9.5% to 13% of them found once; the top ten carry approximately 12%. The data stem from a study of response to subunit inactivated influenza vaccine. CDR3 size: 15 residues. The germline V and J ends were trimmed by 6 bases and 2 bases, with 14 bases remaining between them. Germline lookup yields CDR1 SQVTM and CDR2 ANQGSEA. Points from the study as a whole: Authors proposed each seasonal influenza vaccination draws in few new T cells.

This chain connects TRBV29-1 to TRBJ2-6; possible D gene TRBD2, 7 bases. Sample: PBMCs from blood, taken about 40 days after vaccination. The origin of this receptor is a man aged 50 to 59 who received an inactivated influenza vaccine. CDR3 in amino acids: CSVGGTSAGANVLTF. DNA of the CDR3: TGCAGCGTCGGGGGGACATCCGCTGGGGCCAACGTCCTGACTTTC.